The rows below give T cell receptor beta chains drawn from one sample of a study of patients and donors after allogeneic stem cell transplantation. Using its own MiXCR run on the RT-PCR reads, TCRdb lists one record per CDR3 protein. The sample contains some 160,000 distinct CDR3 sequences, approximately 24% of which appear only once. The specimen was blood, either unsorted or a sorted T cell fraction (not recorded which). These receptors came from a human donor who was either an allogeneic HSCT recipient or a stem cell or donor lymphocyte infusion donor (not recorded which). It is not recorded whose cells these are; they may come from a transplant donor. Each CDR3 is given with its conserved first and last residue. The order of the fields is J gene, V gene, clone size, D gene, CDR3 DNA, CDR3 protein. D genes are given only for firm matches. Clone size is stated in some rows and not others, as once, few, many or a class when expanded.

j_gene: TRBJ1-5; v_gene: TRBV6-1; abundance: -; d_gene: TRBD1; CDR3nt: TGTGCCAGCAGTGAATCAGGGGGGAATCAGCCCCAGCATTTT; CDR3aa: CASSESGGNQPQHF
j_gene: TRBJ2-1; v_gene: TRBV10-3; abundance: -; d_gene: -; CDR3nt: TGTGCCATCAGTGATGGAAACAATGAGCAGTTCTTC; CDR3aa: CAISDGNNEQFF
j_gene: TRBJ1-1; v_gene: TRBV5-1; abundance: many; d_gene: -; CDR3nt: TGCGCCAGCAGCTTGGATGCGAACACTGAAGCTTTCTTT; CDR3aa: CASSLDANTEAFF
j_gene: TRBJ1-1; v_gene: TRBV20-1; abundance: -; d_gene: TRBD1; CDR3nt: TGCAGTGCTAGATCTCCGGACAGGGCTCACACTGAAGCTTTCTTT; CDR3aa: CSARSPDRAHTEAFF
j_gene: TRBJ1-1; v_gene: TRBV5-1; abundance: many; d_gene: -; CDR3nt: TGCGCCAGCAGCTTAGTGGGAGGGAACACTGAAGCTTTCTTT; CDR3aa: CASSLVGGNTEAFF
j_gene: TRBJ2-3; v_gene: TRBV12-3/TRBV12-4; abundance: -; d_gene: TRBD2; CDR3nt: TGTGCCAGCAGTTCCAGCGGGGAAGATACGCAGTATTTT; CDR3aa: CASSSSGEDTQYF
j_gene: TRBJ2-7; v_gene: TRBV2; abundance: -; d_gene: TRBD1; CDR3nt: TGTGCCAGCAGTTCGGGACAGGGGACCTACGAGCAGTACTTC; CDR3aa: CASSSGQGTYEQYF
j_gene: TRBJ1-2; v_gene: TRBV4-2; abundance: few; d_gene: TRBD1; CDR3nt: TGTGCCAGCAGCCGGGGACAGGGGGAAAAGGTCTATGGCTACACCTTC; CDR3aa: CASSRGQGEKVYGYTF
j_gene: TRBJ2-7; v_gene: TRBV20-1; abundance: few; d_gene: -; CDR3nt: TGCAGTGCTCTCCGGGACGCCTCCTACGAGCAGTACTTC; CDR3aa: CSALRDASYEQYF
j_gene: TRBJ2-1; v_gene: TRBV14; abundance: few; d_gene: TRBD1; CDR3nt: TGTGCCAGCAGCCGGGGACAGAGCTCCTACAATGAGCAGTTCTTC; CDR3aa: CASSRGQSSYNEQFF
j_gene: TRBJ1-1; v_gene: TRBV12-3/TRBV12-4; abundance: once; d_gene: -; CDR3nt: TGTGCCAGCAGTTTAGAGGGATCGGCTGGGCGGCGCGGCACTGAAGCTTTCTTT; CDR3aa: CASSLEGSAGRRGTEAFF
j_gene: TRBJ1-1; v_gene: TRBV20-1; abundance: few; d_gene: -; CDR3nt: TGCAGTGCCCCCCTGGTTAGGAACACTGAAGCTTTCTTT; CDR3aa: CSAPLVRNTEAFF
j_gene: TRBJ1-6; v_gene: TRBV5-1; abundance: -; d_gene: -; CDR3nt: TGCGCCAGCAGCCAGGCCGGGAAGCCCCTCCACTTT; CDR3aa: CASSQAGKPLHF
j_gene: TRBJ1-6; v_gene: TRBV4-2; abundance: -; d_gene: -; CDR3nt: TGTGCCAGCAGCCAAGCTCGGCAGGGACGCCTCCACTTT; CDR3aa: CASSQARQGRLHF
j_gene: TRBJ2-2; v_gene: TRBV29-1; abundance: -; d_gene: -; CDR3nt: TGCAGCGTTGAGCGGCAGGGTGGGACCGGGGAGCTGTTTTTT; CDR3aa: CSVERQGGTGELFF
j_gene: TRBJ2-7; v_gene: TRBV5-1; abundance: few; d_gene: TRBD1; CDR3nt: TGCGCCAGCAGCTTTACAGGGGGGTCTGTCTACGAGCAGTACTTC; CDR3aa: CASSFTGGSVYEQYF
j_gene: TRBJ2-1; v_gene: TRBV12-3/TRBV12-4; abundance: -; d_gene: -; CDR3nt: TGTGCCAGCAGTTTCGGCGGGACCCAGTTCTTC; CDR3aa: CASSFGGTQFF
j_gene: TRBJ1-5; v_gene: TRBV12-3/TRBV12-4; abundance: -; d_gene: TRBD1; CDR3nt: TGTGCCAGCAGTCCTCGGACAGGCCGCAATCAGCCCCAGCATTTT; CDR3aa: CASSPRTGRNQPQHF
j_gene: TRBJ2-7; v_gene: TRBV6-5; abundance: -; d_gene: -; CDR3nt: TGTGCCAGCAGACCCGGACACGGAGGTGAGCAGTACTTC; CDR3aa: CASRPGHGGEQYF
j_gene: TRBJ2-1; v_gene: TRBV15; abundance: -; d_gene: -; CDR3nt: TGTGCCACCAGCAGAGACAGCTACAATGAGCAGTTCTTC; CDR3aa: CATSRDSYNEQFF
j_gene: TRBJ2-5; v_gene: TRBV6-6; abundance: -; d_gene: TRBD2; CDR3nt: TGTGCCAGCAGTTACTATTTGCGGGGGGCCGGTGAGACCCAGTACTTC; CDR3aa: CASSYYLRGAGETQYF
j_gene: TRBJ2-1; v_gene: TRBV20-1; abundance: -; d_gene: -; CDR3nt: TGCAGTGCTAGAGTTGCGCCTGCGCGTTTCTCCTACAATGAGCAGTTCTTC; CDR3aa: CSARVAPARFSYNEQFF
j_gene: TRBJ1-5; v_gene: TRBV12-3/TRBV12-4; abundance: many; d_gene: TRBD1; CDR3nt: TGTGCCAGCAGCCGACGACAGGGCGAATATCAGCCCCAGCATTTT; CDR3aa: CASSRRQGEYQPQHF
j_gene: TRBJ2-5; v_gene: TRBV12-3/TRBV12-4; abundance: many; d_gene: -; CDR3nt: TGTGCCAGCAGTTTATGGGGAGAGACCCAGTACTTC; CDR3aa: CASSLWGETQYF
j_gene: TRBJ1-2; v_gene: TRBV29-1; abundance: -; d_gene: -; CDR3nt: TGCAGCGTCATACTCGGAGGGGGCTACACCTTC; CDR3aa: CSVILGGGYTF
j_gene: TRBJ2-3; v_gene: TRBV3-1; abundance: few; d_gene: -; CDR3nt: TGTGCCAGCAGCAATTCAGATACGCAGTATTTT; CDR3aa: CASSNSDTQYF
j_gene: TRBJ2-7; v_gene: TRBV6-5; abundance: few; d_gene: TRBD1; CDR3nt: TGTGCCAGCAGGATAGGACAGGGGACCTACGAGCAGTACTTC; CDR3aa: CASRIGQGTYEQYF